These 8 T cell receptor beta chains came from one sample sequenced in a study of beta chain features in type 1 diabetes. The whole isolated RNA underwent reverse transcription, so sequencing captured expressed TCRB transcripts. Profiled with immunoSEQ multiplex PCR; TCRdb holds only in-frame clones, not every one. The table has roughly 330,000 clones, roughly 9.6% seen once. The sequencing sample was made of naive CD4+ T cells from blood. The source of these receptors is a woman aged 30 to 39 in good health.

This clone was recorded a few times. The V and J genes are TRBV7-2 and TRBJ2-1, with TRBD2 as a possible D gene (6 bases). CDR1 SGHTA and CDR2 FQGNSA come from the germline V gene. The CDR3 sequence is 14 residues long. Trimming left V 5 bases short and J 3 bases short, with 11 bases between. CDR3 sequence (DNA): TGTGCCAGCAGCCCGAAGACTAGCTACAATGAGCAGTTCTTC. Protein: CASSPKTSYNEQFF.

V is TRBV5-1 and J is TRBJ1-2; D is possibly TRBD1 (5 bases). This CDR3 spans 15 amino acids. Between the trimmed V and J ends, which lost 2 bases and 7 bases, there was a span of 18 bases. Germline CDR1 is SGHRS and CDR2 is YFSETQ. The CDR3 DNA reads as TGCGCCAGCAGCTTAGACTCAACGGGGGAAGGTGGCTACACCTTC. Protein product: CASSLDSTGEGGYTF. Based on the CDR3 plus reference TRBV5-1 and TRBJ1-2, the full variable domain is KAGVTQTPRYLIKTRGQQVTLSCSPISGHRSVSWYQQTPGQGLQFLFEYFSETQRNKGNFPGRFSGRQFSNSRSEMNVSTLELGDSALYLCASSLDSTGEGGYTFGSGTRLTVV.

J is TRBJ1-1 and V is TRBV7-2, with TRBD1 matching 9 bases. V trimming: 5 bases; J trimming: 7 bases; junction bases outside the gene matches: 5. The CDR3 length is 13 residues. The germline V gene has CDR1 SGHTA and CDR2 FQGNSA. The CDR3 loop reads CASSRQGGNEAFF. The DNA for the CDR3 is TGTGCCAGCAGCCGACAGGGGGGAAATGAAGCTTTCTTT.

V usage is TRBV7-9 and J usage is TRBJ2-7; D is perhaps TRBD2 (5 bases). Trimming pared 7 bases from V and 3 bases from J, leaving 28 bases between. CDR3 size: 18 residues. Looked up from germline, CDR1 is SEHNR and CDR2 is FQNEAQ (reference sequence). The CDR3 nucleotides read TGTGCCAGCACCCCGGAGACCGGGAAGGAAAATGACGGCTACGAGCAGTACTTC. Amino acids: CASTPETGKENDGYEQYF.

This chain connects TRBV6-1 to TRBJ2-7; unclear D gene. The CDR3 runs to 14 residues. Trimming took off 6 bases at V and 0 bases at J, with 12 bases between the two ends. Germline V gene data show CDR1 as MNHNS and CDR2 as SASEGT. CDR3: CASSTIPSSYEQYF. CDR3 DNA: TGTGCCAGCAGCACCATACCGAGCTCCTACGAGCAGTACTTC.

This clone was seen a few times. This chain links TRBV28 with TRBJ2-7, with 7 nucleotides matching TRBD1. The junction had 9 bases not matched to a gene; V was cut back by 5 bases and J by 2 bases. The CDR3 runs to 15 residues. The V gene's germline CDR1 is MDHEN and CDR2 SYDVKM. The CDR3 reads CASSPPGRGPYEQYF. As DNA, the CDR3 is TGTGCCAGCAGTCCCCCGGGAAGGGGGCCCTACGAGCAGTACTTC.

This clone occurred a few times. The chain links TRBV4-2 to TRBJ2-3; D is undetermined. V gave up 0 bases and J gave up 6 bases, with 7 bases separating them. Germline V lookup: CDR1 LGHNA, CDR2 YNFKEQ. The CDR3 consists of 13 residues. The CDR3 protein is CASSQDIRDTQYF. DNA of the CDR3: TGTGCCAGCAGCCAAGATATCCGGGATACGCAGTATTTT.

V is TRBV4-3 and J is TRBJ2-1, with 10 bases aligning to TRBD1. V shed 0 bases, J shed 8 bases, and the junction held 7 bases outside the gene matches. The CDR3 consists of 16 residues. Germline CDR1 is LGHNA and CDR2 is YSLEER. In DNA form, the CDR3 reads TGCGCCAGCAGCCAAGAACCCGGGACAGGGGCCCATGAGCAGTTCTTC. This translates into CASSQEPGTGAHEQFF.